These 4 T cell receptor beta chains came from one sample sequenced in a study of early T cells in non-severe SARS-CoV-2 infection. TCRdb reprocessed the 5' RACE reads via MiXCR and lists one record per CDR3 protein. The sample yields about 71,000 distinct CDR3 sequences, under 15% seen once. The material sequenced was whole blood, taken at baseline. All receptors derive from an adult who was a healthcare worker with PCR-confirmed SARS-CoV-2 infection or an uninfected control (not recorded which).

This clonotype was counted a few times. The chain recombines TRBV28 with TRBJ2-7; 9 bases align to TRBD1. The CDR3 totals 15 residues. J gave up 2 bases and V 5 bases, and 7 bases lay outside the gene matches. Germline loops: CDR1 MDHEN, CDR2 SYDVKM. The CDR3 nucleotides are TGTGCCAGCAGTCCCCGGACAGGGGAGACCTACGAGCAGTACTTC. This gives the protein CASSPRTGETYEQYF.

This clonotype was recorded many times. V is TRBV27 and J is TRBJ2-1, with 9 bases identical to TRBD2. V was clipped by 3 bases and J by 3 bases; unmatched bases: 6. The CDR3 contains 16 residues. The germline V gene encodes CDR1 MNHEY and CDR2 SMNVEV (reference sequence). CDR3 in DNA: TGTGCCAGCAGTTTGGCGGGGACTAGCCTCTACAATGAGCAGTTCTTC. Translation gives CASSLAGTSLYNEQFF.

V and J are TRBV7-9 and TRBJ1-6; no reliable D call. This CDR3 spans 17 amino acids. V shed 5 bases and J shed 0 bases, with 14 bases lying between them. The germline gives CDR1 SEHNR, CDR2 FQNEAQ (reference sequence). The CDR3 is CASSPLGSASYNSPLHF. CDR3 DNA: TGTGCCAGCAGCCCCCTAGGGAGTGCCTCCTATAATTCACCCCTCCACTTT.

The J gene is TRBJ2-7, the V gene TRBV28, with 8 bases identical to TRBD1. Trimming removed 4 bases from V and 3 bases from J; junction bases left unmatched: 5. Germline V gene sequence: CDR1 MDHEN, CDR2 SYDVKM. The CDR3 is 14 amino acids. CDR3 loop: CASSSSGQVYEQYF. For the CDR3, the DNA is TGTGCCAGCAGTTCATCGGGACAGGTCTACGAGCAGTACTTC. Using reference TRBV28 and TRBJ2-7 for the parts outside the CDR3, the full variable domain is DVKVTQSSRYLVKRTGEKVFLECVQDMDHENMFWYRQDPGLGLRLIYFSYDVKMKEKGDIPEGYSVSREKKERFSLILESASTNQTSMYLCASSSSGQVYEQYFGPGTRLTVT.